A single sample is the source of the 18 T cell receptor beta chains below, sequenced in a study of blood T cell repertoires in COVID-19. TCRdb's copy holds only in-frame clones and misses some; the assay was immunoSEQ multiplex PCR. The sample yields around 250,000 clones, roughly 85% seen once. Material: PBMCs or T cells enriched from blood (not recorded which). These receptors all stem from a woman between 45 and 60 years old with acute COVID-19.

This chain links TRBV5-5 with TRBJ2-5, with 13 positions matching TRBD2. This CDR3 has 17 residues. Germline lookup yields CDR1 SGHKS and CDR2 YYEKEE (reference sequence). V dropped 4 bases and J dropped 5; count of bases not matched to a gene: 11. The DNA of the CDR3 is TGTGCCAGCAGCCCCGAACTAGCGGGGGGGCCAAGGGAGACCCAGTACTTC. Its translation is CASSPELAGGPRETQYF.

The chain's CDR3 is CASSSGQGTNIQYF. Written as DNA, the CDR3 is TGCGCCAGCAGCTCTGGACAGGGTACGAACATTCAGTACTTC. The genes are TRBV5-1 and TRBJ2-4; 8 bases are shared with TRBD1. With V trimmed by 3 bases and J by 7 bases, 6 bases remained unmatched. This CDR3 is built from 14 residues. CDR1 is SGHRS and CDR2 is YFSETQ in the germline V gene.

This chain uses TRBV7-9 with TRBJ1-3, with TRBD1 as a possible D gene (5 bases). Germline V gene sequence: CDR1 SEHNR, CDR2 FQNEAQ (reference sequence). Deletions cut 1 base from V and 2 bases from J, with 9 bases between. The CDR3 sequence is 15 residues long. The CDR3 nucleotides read TGTGCCAGCAGCTTAGTCTCCAGGGCTGGAAACACCATATATTTT. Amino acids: CASSLVSRAGNTIYF.

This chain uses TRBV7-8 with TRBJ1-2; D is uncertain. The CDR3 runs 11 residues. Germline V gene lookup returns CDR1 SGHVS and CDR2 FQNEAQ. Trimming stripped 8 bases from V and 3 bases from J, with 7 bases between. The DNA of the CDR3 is TGTGCCAGCGGGCGGGACTATGGCTACACCTTC. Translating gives CASGRDYGYTF.

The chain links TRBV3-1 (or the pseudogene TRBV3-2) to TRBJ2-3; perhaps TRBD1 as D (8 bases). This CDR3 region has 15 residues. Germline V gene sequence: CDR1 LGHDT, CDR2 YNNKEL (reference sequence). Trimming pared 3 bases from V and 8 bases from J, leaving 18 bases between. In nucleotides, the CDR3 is TGTGCCAGCAGCCACGGACAGGGAGGGCAAGGTACGCAGTATTTT. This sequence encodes CASSHGQGGQGTQYF.

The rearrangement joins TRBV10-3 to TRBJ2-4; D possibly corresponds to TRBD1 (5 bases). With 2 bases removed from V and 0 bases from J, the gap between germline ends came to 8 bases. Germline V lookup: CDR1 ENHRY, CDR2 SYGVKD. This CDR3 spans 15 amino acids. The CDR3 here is CAISEQGEAKNIQYF. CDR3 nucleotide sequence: TGTGCCATCAGTGAGCAGGGCGAAGCCAAAAACATTCAGTACTTC.

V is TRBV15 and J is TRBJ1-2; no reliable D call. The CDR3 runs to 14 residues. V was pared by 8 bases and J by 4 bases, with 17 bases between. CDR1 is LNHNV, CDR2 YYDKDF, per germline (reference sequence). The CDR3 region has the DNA TGTGCCACCCCTCGGGCCCGGGGTCCCTATGGCTACACCTTC. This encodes CATPRARGPYGYTF. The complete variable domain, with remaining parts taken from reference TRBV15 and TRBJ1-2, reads DAMVIQNPRYQVTQFGKPVTLSCSQTLNHNVMYWYQQKSSQAPKLLFHYYDKDFNNEADTPDNFQSRRPNTSFCFLDIRSPGLGDTAMYLCATPRARGPYGYTFGSGTRLTVV.

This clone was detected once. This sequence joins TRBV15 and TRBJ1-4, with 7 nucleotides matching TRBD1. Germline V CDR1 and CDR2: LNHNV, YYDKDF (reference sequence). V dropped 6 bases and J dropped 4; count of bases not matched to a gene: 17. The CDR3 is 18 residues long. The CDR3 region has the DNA TGTGCCACCAGACCCCTACTACAGGGGATAAGGAGTAATGAAAAACTGTTTTTT. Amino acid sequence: CATRPLLQGIRSNEKLFF.

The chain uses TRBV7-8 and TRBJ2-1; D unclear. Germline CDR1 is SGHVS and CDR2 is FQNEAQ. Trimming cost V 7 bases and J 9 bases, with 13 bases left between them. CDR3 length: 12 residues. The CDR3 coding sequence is TGTGCCAGCACCCCCGTTATCGGTGAGCAGTTCTTC. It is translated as CASTPVIGEQFF.

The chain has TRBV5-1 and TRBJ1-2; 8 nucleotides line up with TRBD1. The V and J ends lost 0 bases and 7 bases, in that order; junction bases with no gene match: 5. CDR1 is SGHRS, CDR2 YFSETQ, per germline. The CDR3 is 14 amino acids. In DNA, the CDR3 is TGCGCCAGCAGCTTGGACCAGGGGGCGCTTGGCTACACCTTC. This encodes CASSLDQGALGYTF.

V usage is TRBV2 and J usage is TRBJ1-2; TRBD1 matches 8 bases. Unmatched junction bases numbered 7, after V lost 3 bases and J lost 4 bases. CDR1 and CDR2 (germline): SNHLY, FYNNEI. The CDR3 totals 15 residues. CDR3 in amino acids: CASSELGQVPYGYTF. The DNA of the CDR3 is TGTGCCAGCAGTGAGCTGGGACAGGTCCCCTATGGCTACACCTTC.

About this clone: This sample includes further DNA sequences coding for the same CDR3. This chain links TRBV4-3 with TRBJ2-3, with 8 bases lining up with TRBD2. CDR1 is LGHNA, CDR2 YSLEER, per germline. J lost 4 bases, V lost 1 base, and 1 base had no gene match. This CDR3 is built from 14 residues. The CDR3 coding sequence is TGCGCCAGCAGCCAAGCGGGGGGGGCAGATACGCAGTATTTT. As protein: CASSQAGGADTQYF.

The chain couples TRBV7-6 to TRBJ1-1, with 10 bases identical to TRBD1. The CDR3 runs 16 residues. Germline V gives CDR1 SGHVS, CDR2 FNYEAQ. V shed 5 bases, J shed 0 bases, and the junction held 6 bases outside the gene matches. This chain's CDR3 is CASSRWGQGMNTEAFF. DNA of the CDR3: TGTGCCAGCAGCCGCTGGGGACAGGGGATGAACACTGAAGCTTTCTTT. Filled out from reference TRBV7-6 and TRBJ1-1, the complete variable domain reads GAGVSQSPRYKVTKRGQDVALRCDPISGHVSLYWYRQALGQGPEFLTYFNYEAQQDKSGLPNDRFSAERPEGSISTLTIQRTEQRDSAMYRCASSRWGQGMNTEAFFGQGTRLTVV.

CDR3 protein: CASSPQGARTEAFF. CDR3 DNA sequence: TGTGCCAGCAGTCCACAGGGGGCTCGGACTGAAGCTTTCTTT. The chain carries TRBV27 and TRBJ1-1, with 9 bases aligning to TRBD1. The J segment lost 5 bases and the V segment lost 5 bases, leaving 6 bases of the junction unmatched. This CDR3 is built from 14 residues. Germline assignment: CDR1 MNHEY and CDR2 SMNVEV (reference sequence).

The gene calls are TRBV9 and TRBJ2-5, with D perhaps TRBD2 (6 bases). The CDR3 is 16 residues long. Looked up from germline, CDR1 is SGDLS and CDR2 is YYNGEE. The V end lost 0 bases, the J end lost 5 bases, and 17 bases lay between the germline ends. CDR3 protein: CASSVEGTSRGETQYF. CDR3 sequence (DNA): TGTGCCAGCAGCGTAGAAGGTACCAGTCGGGGGGAGACCCAGTACTTC.

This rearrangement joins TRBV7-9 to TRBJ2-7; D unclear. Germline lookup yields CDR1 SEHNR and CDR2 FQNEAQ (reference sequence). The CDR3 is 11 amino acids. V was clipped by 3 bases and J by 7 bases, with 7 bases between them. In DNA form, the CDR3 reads TGTGCCAGCAGCTTGACTGATGAGCAGTACTTC. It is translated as CASSLTDEQYF.

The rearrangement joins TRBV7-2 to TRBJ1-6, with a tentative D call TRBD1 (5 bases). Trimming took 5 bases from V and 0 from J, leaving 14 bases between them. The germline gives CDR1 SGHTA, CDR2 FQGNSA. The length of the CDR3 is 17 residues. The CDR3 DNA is TGTGCCAGCAGCCCAGGGCAGACAAGCTCCTATAATTCACCCCTCCACTTT. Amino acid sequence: CASSPGQTSSYNSPLHF.

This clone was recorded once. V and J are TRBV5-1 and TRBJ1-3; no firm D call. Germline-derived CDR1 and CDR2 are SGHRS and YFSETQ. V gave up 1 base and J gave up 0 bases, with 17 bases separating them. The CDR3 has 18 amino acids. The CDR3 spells CASSLQFGLRDSGNTIYF. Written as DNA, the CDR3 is TGCGCCAGCAGCTTGCAGTTCGGACTGAGAGACTCTGGAAACACCATATATTTT.